This T cell receptor (beta chain) was captured by sequencing in a study of CD8 T cells in ankylosing spondylitis. Findings of the study overall: Some motif variants were previously reported in reactive arthritis synovial fluid and blood.

CDR3 size: 15 residues. Germline V gene lookup returns CDR1 SEHNR and CDR2 FQNEAQ (reference sequence). Trimming at V came to 5 bases and at J to 7 bases, leaving 6 bases not matched to a gene. Each TCR beta library was made by quantitative 5'-RACE that incorporated molecular barcodes. TCRdb re-called the 5' RACE reads with MiXCR, one entry per CDR3 protein. The profile shows some 220,000 distinct CDR3 sequences, 8% to 9% of them singletons. This clonotype was detected many times. The target antigen is unknown. The sequence was collected from a female donor with ankylosing spondylitis or in good health (not recorded which). The sequenced sample was blood, either unsorted or a sorted T cell fraction (not recorded which). The gene calls are TRBV7-9 and TRBJ1-6; 9 nucleotides agree with TRBD1. In DNA form, the CDR3 reads TGTGCCAGCAGCCCCCAAGGGACAGGGAATTCACCCCTCCACTTT. Its translation: CASSPQGTGNSPLHF.